A single TCR beta chain is shown here with its context. The data were obtained in a study of shared clonotypes between healthy human individuals. Trimming removed 4 bases at V and 9 bases at J, with 9 bases between. The germline gives CDR1 MGHDK, CDR2 SYGVNS. CDR3 size: 12 residues. The method was immunoSEQ multiplex PCR; TCRdb's version includes in-frame clones alone and lacks a portion of them. The sample contains roughly 680,000 clones, over 55% of which appear only once. The receptor was isolated from a woman aged 25-40 years in good health. The specimen was memory CD4+ T cells sorted from blood. Subset described: CD45RA-negative fraction. The chain links TRBV25-1 to TRBJ1-4, with no clear D. The CDR3 region is CASSARNQKLFF. In DNA, the CDR3 is TGTGCCAGCAGTGCGCGAAATCAAAAACTGTTTTTT.